Following are 13 T cell receptor beta chains from one sample sequenced in a study of T cells in localized non-small cell lung cancer. Some clones are missing from TCRdb's copy, which holds only in-frame ones; the method was immunoSEQ multiplex PCR. This sample has roughly 40,000 clones; approximately 83% occur once, and the top ten carry more than 7.5%. This sample comprised PBMCs, obtained before any cancer treatment. The receptors originated from a man aged 40 to 75 with stage II lung adenocarcinoma.

The chain combines TRBV5-6 with TRBJ1-2, with 10 nucleotides matching TRBD1. Trimming at V came to 2 bases and at J to 4 bases, leaving 14 bases not matched to a gene. The germline CDR1 and CDR2 sequences are SGHDT and YYEEEE. CDR3 length: 18 residues. CDR3 residues: CASSLPGQGVPFSYGYTF. CDR3 DNA sequence: TGTGCCAGCAGCTTACCAGGACAGGGGGTCCCTTTTTCCTATGGCTACACCTTC. Drawing the rest from reference TRBV5-6 and TRBJ1-2, the complete variable domain is DAGVTQSPTHLIKTRGQQVTLRCSPKSGHDTVSWYQQALGQGPQFIFQYYEEEERQRGNFPDRFSGHQFPNYSSELNVNALLLGDSALYLCASSLPGQGVPFSYGYTFGSGTRLTVV.

This clone occurred a few times. V gene TRBV18 combines with J gene TRBJ2-7; D unresolved. V shed 5 bases and J shed 4 bases, with 0 bases lying between them. The CDR3 has 9 amino acids. Germline loops: CDR1 KGHSH, CDR2 LQKENI. CDR3 protein: CASSYEQYF. The CDR3 region has the DNA TGTGCCAGCTCATACGAGCAGTACTTC.

The chain couples TRBV27 to TRBJ2-2, with D tentatively TRBD2 (6 bases). The V end lost 9 bases, the J end lost 5 bases, and 13 bases lay between the germline ends. The CDR3 has 13 residues. Looked up from germline, CDR1 is MNHEY and CDR2 is SMNVEV (reference sequence). DNA for the CDR3: TGTGCCAGTAGGGACTTCACTACCGGGGAGCTGTTTTTT. Protein: CASRDFTTGELFF.

The chain carries TRBV18 and TRBJ1-6; D is undetermined. V dropped 4 bases and J dropped 0 bases, with 13 bases sitting between them. The germline CDR1 and CDR2 sequences are KGHSH and LQKENI. The CDR3 is 17 residues long. The CDR3 coding sequence is TGTGCCAGCTCACGCGGACGGATAAGCTCCTATAATTCACCCCTCCACTTT. It encodes CASSRGRISSYNSPLHF.

The genes are TRBV5-6 and TRBJ2-7; TRBD1 matches 7 bases. This CDR3 spans 15 amino acids. CDR1 and CDR2 from the germline V gene are SGHDT and YYEEEE. J lost 2 bases, V lost 1 base, and 6 bases had no gene match. The CDR3, as DNA: TGTGCCAGCAGCTTGTGGGGACAGCTTACCTACGAGCAGTACTTC. Translating gives CASSLWGQLTYEQYF.

Only a few counts were recorded for this clone. The chain is built from TRBV18 and TRBJ2-3; TRBD2 aligns across 8 bases. The CDR3 is 15 amino acids. Germline loops: CDR1 KGHSH, CDR2 LQKENI. V trimming: 2 bases; J trimming: 11 bases; junction bases outside the gene matches: 12. The CDR3 protein is CASSPEAGGRVRQYF. The CDR3 nucleotides read TGTGCCAGCTCACCAGAGGCGGGGGGCCGTGTTAGGCAGTATTTT.

The chain employs TRBV7-2 and TRBJ2-5; D is uncertain. This CDR3 has 12 residues. Germline V gene data show CDR1 as SGHTA and CDR2 as FQGNSA. Trimming left V 3 bases short and J 5 bases short, with 7 bases between. For the CDR3, the DNA is TGTGCCAGCAGCTTCACCAGGGAGACCCAGTACTTC. It codes for CASSFTRETQYF.

V and J are TRBV5-4 and TRBJ2-3, with D possibly being TRBD2 (5 bases). The V end was cut by 2 bases, the J end by 4 bases, with 8 bases between. CDR1 and CDR2 (germline): SGHNT, YYREEE (reference sequence). The CDR3 runs to 13 residues. CDR3 amino acids: CASSLRGADTQYF. DNA for the CDR3: TGTGCCAGCAGCTTACGGGGAGCAGATACGCAGTATTTT.

The chain carries TRBV18 and TRBJ2-5, with unresolved D. Germline V gene sequence: CDR1 KGHSH, CDR2 LQKENI. V lost 2 bases and J lost 3, with 4 bases in between. This CDR3 is built from 12 residues. The DNA for the CDR3 is TGTGCCAGCTCACCAGCTAAAGAGACCCAGTACTTC. Translated: CASSPAKETQYF.

V usage is TRBV5-1 and J usage is TRBJ1-6; possibly TRBD1 for D (5 bases). CDR1 SGHRS and CDR2 YFSETQ come from the germline V gene. V lost 4 bases and J lost 5, with 19 bases in between. The CDR3 contains 17 residues. CDR3 sequence: CASSLGGGRLNNSPLHF. The CDR3 coding sequence is TGCGCCAGCAGCCTCGGGGGAGGGCGATTGAATAATTCACCCCTCCACTTT.

V usage is TRBV7-8 and J usage is TRBJ2-7; 8 bases are a match to TRBD1. Germline values: CDR1 SGHVS, CDR2 FQNEAQ. This CDR3 spans 12 amino acids. The J segment lost 1 base and the V segment lost 8 bases, leaving 1 base of the junction unmatched. CDR3: CASRDRSYEQYF. The CDR3 DNA reads TGTGCCAGCCGGGACAGGTCCTACGAGCAGTACTTC. The whole variable domain, filled in from reference TRBV7-8 and TRBJ2-7, reads GAGVSQSPRYKVAKRGQDVALRCDPISGHVSLFWYQQALGQGPEFLTYFQNEAQLDKSGLPSDRFFAERPEGSVSTLKIQRTQQEDSAVYLCASRDRSYEQYFGPGTRLTVT.

The rearrangement uses TRBV18 and TRBJ1-5; 7 bases are a match to TRBD1. The length of the CDR3 is 15 residues. Germline V lookup: CDR1 KGHSH, CDR2 LQKENI. J was trimmed by 2 bases and V by 3 bases; bases with no gene match: 4. CDR3 sequence reads: CASSPTGWGNQPQHF. The CDR3 DNA reads as TGTGCCAGCTCACCGACAGGGTGGGGCAATCAGCCCCAGCATTTT.

To note about this clone: Other nucleotide sequences in the sample specify the same CDR3. The genes are TRBV4-3 and TRBJ2-3; unclear D gene. Germline V CDR1 and CDR2: LGHNA, YSLEER. The CDR3 totals 15 residues. V lost 4 bases, J lost 0 bases, and 11 bases lay in between. CDR3 residues: CASSPRATSTDTQYF. The CDR3 coding sequence is TGCGCCAGCAGCCCCCGGGCCACTAGCACAGATACGCAGTATTTT.